This passage covers 12 T cell receptor beta chains from one sample sequenced in a study of T-cell reconstitution after alpha-beta-depleted transplantation in children. For TCRbeta, the library was prepared with unique molecular identifiers. Via MiXCR, TCRdb re-called the PCR reads, giving one row per CDR3 protein. The sample lists hundreds of thousands of distinct CDR3 sequences; roughly 15% were seen once. This specimen consisted of PBMCs, mostly from graft donor cells, obtained 360 days after TCRalphabeta/CD19-depleted stem cell transplant. These receptors were obtained from a male patient under 18 who had a stem cell transplant for acute lymphoblastic leukemia, so the T cells may come from the graft donor.

This clonotype was seen ten or more times. The chain uses TRBV4-2 and TRBJ2-3; possibly TRBD2 for D (5 bases). Germline V gene data show CDR1 as LGHNA and CDR2 as YNFKEQ. This CDR3 has 14 amino acids. Trimming stripped 5 bases from V and 6 bases from J, with 15 bases between. DNA of the CDR3: TGTGCCAGCAGCAGCGTGGTCCGGAGGGATACGCAGTATTTT. This sequence encodes CASSSVVRRDTQYF.

The chain employs TRBV10-1 and TRBJ2-1, with D possibly being TRBD2 (6 bases). The V gene's germline CDR1 is WNHNN and CDR2 SYGVQD (reference sequence). This CDR3 region has 16 residues. V lost 3 bases, J lost 6 bases, and 18 bases lay in between. CDR3 region: CASSDSAGTRGNEQFF. The DNA of the CDR3 is TGCGCCAGCAGTGATTCCGCGGGGACTCGAGGCAATGAGCAGTTCTTC.

This clonotype showed up many times. The rearrangement links TRBV5-1 to TRBJ1-4; 9 bases are a match to TRBD1. The CDR3 is 14 amino acids. V trimming: 3 bases; J trimming: 5 bases; junction bases outside the gene matches: 2. CDR1 SGHRS and CDR2 YFSETQ come from the germline V gene. CDR3 sequence (DNA): TGCGCCAGCAGCTCGGGACAGGGCAATGAAAAACTGTTTTTT. Amino acids: CASSSGQGNEKLFF.

A word on this clonotype: The junction and the germline gene differ at one end; a read error may be behind it. The CDR3 DNA follows: TGTGCCAGCAGGACCTTAGGGCCTAATCAAAAACTGTTTTTT. As protein: CASRTLGPNQKLFF. This chain uses TRBV27 with TRBJ1-4; D is ambiguous. The CDR3 is 14 amino acids. Germline CDR1 reads MNHEY; CDR2 reads SMNVEV (reference sequence).

This clonotype was recorded a few times. V is TRBV5-1 and J is TRBJ1-2, with TRBD1 identical over 8 bases. The V gene end was trimmed by 5 bases and the J gene end by 6 bases; junction bases not matched to a gene: 9. CDR3 size: 14 residues. In germline, CDR1 is SGHRS, CDR2 YFSETQ. DNA of the CDR3: TGCGCCAGCAGTCCCGGGACAGGTTACAATGGCTACACCTTC. Translation gives CASSPGTGYNGYTF.

This chain links TRBV24-1 with TRBJ2-1, with D perhaps matching TRBD1 (5 bases). Trimming shortened V by 4 bases and J by 2 bases, and 14 bases separated the two germline ends. The germline V gene has CDR1 KGHDR and CDR2 SFDVKD. The CDR3 runs 16 residues. This CDR3 reads CATSEMRTRTYNEQFF. For the CDR3, the DNA is TGTGCCACCAGTGAAATGAGGACAAGAACCTACAATGAGCAGTTCTTC.

This clonotype was picked up a small number of times. This sequence joins TRBV4-1 and TRBJ2-6; a weak D match, TRBD1 (5 bases). Per the germline V gene, CDR1 is MGHRA and CDR2 is YSYEKL. The CDR3 covers 16 residues. V was pared by 1 base and J by 4 bases, with 11 bases between. The CDR3 nucleotides read TGCGCCAGCAGCCAAGTAATGGGGCGAGGGGCCAACGTCCTGACTTTC. Protein product: CASSQVMGRGANVLTF.

The chain links TRBV14 to TRBJ2-2; D call uncertain. The CDR3 runs to 10 residues. CDR1 is SGHDN and CDR2 is FVKESK in the germline V gene. The V gene lost 3 bases and the J gene lost 7 bases, with 0 bases spanning the gap. CDR3 in amino acids: CASSHGELFF. The CDR3 bases are TGTGCCAGCAGCCACGGGGAGCTGTTTTTT.

The chain joins TRBV3-1 to TRBJ2-2, with a weak D call TRBD1 (5 bases). The CDR3 contains 17 residues. Germline CDR1 is LGHDT and CDR2 is YNNKEL (reference sequence). Trimming cost V 4 bases and J 3 bases, with 18 bases left between them. The CDR3 DNA sequence: TGTGCCAGCAGCCGGGGCCCCCAGCTTGTGGACACCGGGGAGCTGTTTTTT. Translation: CASSRGPQLVDTGELFF. The full variable domain, with the rest looked up from reference TRBV3-1 and TRBJ2-2, is DTAVSQTPKYLVTQMGNDKSIKCEQNLGHDTMYWYKQDSKKFLKIMFSYNNKELIINETVPNRFSPKSPDKAHLNLHINSLELGDSAVYFCASSRGPQLVDTGELFFGEGSRLTVL.

The chain is built from TRBV7-8 and TRBJ2-7; TRBD2 might be the D (6 bases). CDR1 is SGHVS and CDR2 is FQNEAQ in the germline V gene. The V end lost 1 base, the J end lost 2 bases, and 18 bases lay between the germline ends. The CDR3 runs to 17 residues. The CDR3 is CASSLVGMGGITYEQYF. Here the CDR3 DNA reads TGTGCCAGCAGCTTAGTGGGGATGGGGGGAATCACCTACGAGCAGTACTTC.

This clonotype was detected only a few times. This chain joins TRBV27 and TRBJ1-2, with D perhaps TRBD1 (5 bases). Germline lookup yields CDR1 MNHEY and CDR2 SMNVEV (reference sequence). V was cut by 3 bases and J by 0 bases, with 11 bases left in between. CDR3 length: 15 residues. The CDR3 is CASSFDRASNYGYTF. In DNA form, the CDR3 reads TGTGCCAGCAGTTTCGACAGAGCCTCTAACTATGGCTACACCTTC.

V and J are TRBV20-1 and TRBJ2-6, with TRBD2 matching over 8 bases. Germline trimming cut 3 bases from V and 0 bases from J; bases unmatched to any gene: 19. The CDR3 has 21 residues. The germline V gene has CDR1 DFQATT and CDR2 SNEGSKA (reference sequence). CDR3 loop: CSASIRREGISPISGANVLTF. In nucleotides, the CDR3 is TGCAGTGCTAGTATAAGACGGGAGGGCATTTCCCCTATCTCTGGGGCCAACGTCCTGACTTTC.